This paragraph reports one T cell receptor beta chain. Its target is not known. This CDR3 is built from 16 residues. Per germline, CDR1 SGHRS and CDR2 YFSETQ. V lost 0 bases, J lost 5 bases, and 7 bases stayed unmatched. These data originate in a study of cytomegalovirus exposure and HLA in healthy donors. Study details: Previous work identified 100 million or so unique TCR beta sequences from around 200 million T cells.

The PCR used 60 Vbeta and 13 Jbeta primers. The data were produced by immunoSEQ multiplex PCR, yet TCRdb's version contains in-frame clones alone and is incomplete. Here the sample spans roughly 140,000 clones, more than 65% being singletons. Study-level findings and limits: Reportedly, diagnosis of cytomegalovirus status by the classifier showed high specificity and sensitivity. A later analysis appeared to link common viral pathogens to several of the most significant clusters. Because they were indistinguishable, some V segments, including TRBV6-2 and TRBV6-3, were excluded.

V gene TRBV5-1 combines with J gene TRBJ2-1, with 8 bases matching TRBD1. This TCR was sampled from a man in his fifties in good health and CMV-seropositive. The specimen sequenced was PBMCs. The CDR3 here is CASSLVPTGVDNEQFF. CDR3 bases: TGCGCCAGCAGCTTGGTGCCGACAGGGGTCGACAATGAGCAGTTCTTC.